A selection of T cell receptor beta chains follows, all from one sample in a study of T cells in Graves' hyperthyroidism and ophthalmopathy. TCRdb used MiXCR to reprocess the multiplex PCR reads, holding one entry per CDR3 protein. The table lists 500,000 or so distinct CDR3 sequences, more than 15% of them singletons, with less than 30% in the top ten. Sequencing input: blood. The receptors come from a woman in her twenties or thirties with Graves' ophthalmopathy. CDR3s include the opening cysteine and the closing phenylalanine or tryptophan. A D gene is named only where the DNA matches it firmly. Only some rows state a clone size, as once, few, many or a class for expanded clones.

V gene	J gene	clone size	D gene	CDR3 DNA	CDR3 protein
TRBV28	TRBJ1-1	many	TRBD1	TGTGCCAGCAGCCCGGACAGGGGAGGGTGGAACACTGAAGCTTTCTTT	CASSPDRGGWNTEAFF
TRBV19	TRBJ2-5	few	NA	TGTGCCAGTAGTCGGACCCGGGAGCAAGAGACCCAGTACTTC	CASSRTREQETQYF
TRBV30	TRBJ2-4	many	NA	TGTGCCTGGATTGGGGGACTAGCCAAAAACATTCAGTACTTC	CAWIGGLAKNIQYF
TRBV7-3	TRBJ2-7	many	NA	TGTGCCAGCAGCCCTTCGGGGGTAGGGGCCAGCGAGCAGTACTTC	CASSPSGVGASEQYF
TRBV3-1	TRBJ2-1	few	NA	TGTGCCAGCAGCCATACGGGCGCCTGGGGTCTGAATGAGCAGTTCTTC	CASSHTGAWGLNEQFF
TRBV29-1	TRBJ1-3	NA	NA	TGCAGCGCAAATCTGGGTGGAAACACCATATATTTT	CSANLGGNTIYF
TRBV27	TRBJ2-7	NA	NA	TGTGCCAGCAGTCCGACAGGGACTGGCTACGAGCAGTACTTC	CASSPTGTGYEQYF
TRBV28	TRBJ2-7	many	TRBD1	TGTGCCAGCAGTTCCCCCGGGACAGAGATCTACGAGCAGTACTTC	CASSSPGTEIYEQYF
TRBV7-3	TRBJ2-3	many	NA	TGTGCCAGCAGCTTAATTCCACACGCCGCAGGAGATACGCAGTATTTT	CASSLIPHAAGDTQYF
TRBV11-2	TRBJ2-7	many	TRBD2	TGTGCCAGCAGCTTTGGACTAGCGGGAGGTTTCTACGAGCAGTACTTC	CASSFGLAGGFYEQYF
TRBV20-1	TRBJ2-5	NA	TRBD1	TGCAGTGCTAGTGGGACAGACCAAGAGACCCAGTACTTC	CSASGTDQETQYF
TRBV7-2	TRBJ2-5	few	NA	TGTGCCAGCAGCCAACCCCATAGCGCCCAAGAGACCCAGTACTTC	CASSQPHSAQETQYF
TRBV30	TRBJ2-5	few	NA	TGTGCCTGGTTGCCAGGGGATGACCAAGAGACCCAGTACTTC	CAWLPGDDQETQYF
TRBV3-1	TRBJ2-1	many	NA	TGTGCCAGCAGCAAGAGGGTCGATGAGCAGTTCTTC	CASSKRVDEQFF
TRBV20-1	TRBJ2-1	many	TRBD1	TGCAGTGCTAGAGATCGAGGGACAGGGGGGGCCAATGAGCAGTTCTTC	CSARDRGTGGANEQFF
TRBV2	TRBJ2-7	NA	NA	TGTGCCAGCACGAACGGGGGATCCTACGAGCAGTACTTC	CASTNGGSYEQYF
TRBV30	TRBJ1-5	many	NA	TGTGCCTGGGTGCGACAGATTAATCAGCCCCAGCATTTT	CAWVRQINQPQHF